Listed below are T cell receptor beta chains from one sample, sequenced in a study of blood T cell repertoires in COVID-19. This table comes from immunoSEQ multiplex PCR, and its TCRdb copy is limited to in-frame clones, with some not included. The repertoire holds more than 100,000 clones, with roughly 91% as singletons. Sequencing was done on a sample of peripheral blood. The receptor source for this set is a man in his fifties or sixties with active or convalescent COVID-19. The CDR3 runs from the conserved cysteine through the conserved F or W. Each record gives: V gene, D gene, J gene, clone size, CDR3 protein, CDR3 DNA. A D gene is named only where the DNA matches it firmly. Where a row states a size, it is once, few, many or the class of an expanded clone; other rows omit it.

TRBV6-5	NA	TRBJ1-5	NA	CATLGRIQSNQPQHF	TGTGCCACCTTGGGCAGGATTCAGAGCAATCAGCCCCAGCATTTT
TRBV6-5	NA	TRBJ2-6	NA	CASTDAGANVLTF	TGTGCCAGCACAGATGCTGGGGCCAACGTCCTGACTTTC
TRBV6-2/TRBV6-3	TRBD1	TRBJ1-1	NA	CASSQQGARTEAFF	TGTGCCAGCAGTCAACAGGGGGCGCGCACTGAAGCTTTCTTT
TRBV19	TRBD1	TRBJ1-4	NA	CASGVQGARTNEKLFF	TGTGCCAGTGGCGTACAGGGGGCTAGGACTAATGAAAAACTGTTTTTT
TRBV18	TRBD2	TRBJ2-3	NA	CASSPLSGGNTDTQYF	TGTGCCAGCTCACCACTTAGCGGGGGAAACACAGATACGCAGTATTTT
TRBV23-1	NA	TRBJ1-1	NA	CASSPAGANTEAFF	TGCGCCAGCAGTCCGGCGGGGGCGAACACTGAAGCTTTCTTT
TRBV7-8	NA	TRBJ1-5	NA	CASSLGTDQPQHF	TGTGCCAGCAGCTTAGGGACAGATCAGCCCCAGCATTTT
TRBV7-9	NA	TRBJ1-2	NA	CASSSFLDYGYTF	TGTGCCAGCAGCTCCTTTCTTGACTATGGCTACACCTTC
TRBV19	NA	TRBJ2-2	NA	CASTRTAERTGELFF	TGTGCCAGTACCAGGACAGCCGAAAGGACCGGGGAGCTGTTTTTT
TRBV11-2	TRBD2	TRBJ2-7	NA	CASSFDLGGAGFSYEQYF	TGTGCCAGCAGCTTCGACCTCGGGGGAGCGGGGTTCTCCTACGAGCAGTACTTC
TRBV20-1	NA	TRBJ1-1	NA	CSASRDMNTEAFF	TGCAGTGCTAGTCGGGACATGAACACTGAAGCTTTCTTT
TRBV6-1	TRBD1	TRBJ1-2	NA	CASSERGQGSNYGYTF	TGTGCCAGCAGTGAAAGGGGACAGGGAAGTAACTATGGCTACACCTTC
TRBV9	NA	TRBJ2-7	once	CASSDRDSSYEQYF	TGTGCCAGCAGCGATCGGGACTCCTCCTACGAGCAGTACTTC
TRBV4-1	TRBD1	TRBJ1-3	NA	CASSQAPTGSGNTIYF	TGCGCCAGCAGCCAAGCCCCGACAGGGTCTGGAAACACCATATATTTT
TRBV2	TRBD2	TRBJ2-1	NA	CASQVAGGPHNEQFF	TGTGCCAGCCAAGTAGCGGGAGGGCCCCACAATGAGCAGTTCTTC
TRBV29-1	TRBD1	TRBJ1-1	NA	CSVARDRVGEAFF	TGCAGCGTTGCCCGGGACAGGGTGGGTGAAGCTTTCTTT
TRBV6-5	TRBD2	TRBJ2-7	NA	CASSTRTSHSYEQYF	TGTGCCAGCAGTACTCGGACTAGTCATTCCTACGAGCAGTACTTC
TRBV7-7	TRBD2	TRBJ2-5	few	CASSRAGEQETQYF	TGTGCCAGCAGCCGCGCGGGGGAACAAGAGACCCAGTACTTC
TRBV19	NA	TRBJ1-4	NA	CATPGGEKLFF	TGTGCCACCCCTGGAGGGGAAAAACTGTTTTTT
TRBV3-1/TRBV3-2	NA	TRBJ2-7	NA	CASSQDRTSWQYF	TGTGCCAGCAGCCAAGATCGAACTAGTTGGCAGTACTTC
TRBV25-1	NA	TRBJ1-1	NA	CASSEGGVTEAFF	TGTGCCAGCAGTGAAGGGGGCGTCACTGAAGCTTTCTTT
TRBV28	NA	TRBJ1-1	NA	CASGHEQENTEAFF	TGTGCCAGCGGTCACGAACAGGAGAACACTGAAGCTTTCTTT
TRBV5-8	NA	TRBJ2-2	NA	CASSFVAGPNTGELFF	TGTGCCAGCAGCTTCGTTGCAGGTCCGAACACCGGGGAGCTGTTTTTT
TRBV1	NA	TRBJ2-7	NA	CTSSQALGGGKYEQYF	TGCACCAGCAGCCAAGCCCTCGGGGGGGGCAAGTACGAGCAGTACTTC
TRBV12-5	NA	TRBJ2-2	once	CASGRQAANTGELFF	TGTGCTAGTGGGCGACAGGCCGCGAACACCGGGGAGCTGTTTTTT
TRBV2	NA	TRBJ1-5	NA	CASTGDVSQPQHF	TGTGCCAGCACAGGGGACGTATCTCAGCCCCAGCATTTT
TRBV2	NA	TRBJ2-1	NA	CASKGPAVKKFF	TGTGCCAGCAAGGGGCCAGCCGTTAAGAAGTTCTTC
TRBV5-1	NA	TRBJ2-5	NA	CASSTGHEQETQYF	TGCGCCAGCAGCACGGGACACGAACAAGAGACCCAGTACTTC
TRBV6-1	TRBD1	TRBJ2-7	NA	CASSETGGHEQYF	TGTGCCAGCAGTGAAACAGGGGGCCACGAGCAGTACTTC
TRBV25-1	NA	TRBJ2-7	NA	CASSEAGLYYEQYF	TGTGCCAGCAGTGAAGCGGGCCTTTACTACGAGCAGTACTTC
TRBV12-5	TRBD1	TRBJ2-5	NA	CASGLATMGTAQETQYF	TGTGCTAGTGGTTTGGCAACCATGGGGACAGCACAAGAGACCCAGTACTTC
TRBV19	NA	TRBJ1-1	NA	CASSIGALNTEAFF	TGTGCCAGTAGTATTGGAGCACTGAACACTGAAGCTTTCTTT
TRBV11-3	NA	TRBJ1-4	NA	CASSTPQNYPPTNEKLFF	TGTGCCAGCAGCACGCCTCAGAATTACCCCCCAACTAATGAAAAACTGTTTTTT
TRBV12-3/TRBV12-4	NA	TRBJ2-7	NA	CASSSSYEQYF	TGTGCCAGCAGTTCCAGCTACGAGCAGTACTTC
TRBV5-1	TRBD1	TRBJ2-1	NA	CASSRDRNNEQFF	TGCGCCAGCTCCCGGGACAGGAACAATGAGCAGTTCTTC
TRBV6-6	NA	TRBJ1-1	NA	CASSYSVLNTEAFF	TGTGCCAGCAGTTACTCCGTCTTGAACACTGAAGCTTTCTTT
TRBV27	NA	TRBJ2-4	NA	CASRLMRGPLINIQYF	TGTGCCAGCAGGCTAATGCGGGGGCCACTTATAAACATTCAGTACTTC
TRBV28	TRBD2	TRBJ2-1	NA	CASLRAGGSYNEQFF	TGTGCCAGCCTACGTGCGGGAGGATCCTACAATGAGCAGTTCTTC
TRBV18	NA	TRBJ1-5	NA	CASSTEKKPQHF	TGTGCCAGCTCAACAGAAAAAAAGCCCCAGCATTTT
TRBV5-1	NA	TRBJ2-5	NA	CASRSPLGETQYF	TGCGCCAGCAGGTCCCCGCTCGGAGAGACCCAGTACTTC
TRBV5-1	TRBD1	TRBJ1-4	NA	CASRGGNLATNEKLFF	TGCGCCAGCAGAGGGGGCAACCTTGCAACTAATGAAAAACTGTTTTTT
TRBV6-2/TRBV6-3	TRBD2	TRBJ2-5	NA	CASSYSLASGSETQYF	TGTGCCAGCAGTTACTCCTTAGCTAGCGGGAGTGAGACCCAGTACTTC
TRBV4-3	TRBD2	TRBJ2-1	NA	CASSQGTSHPNEQFF	TGCGCCAGCAGCCAAGGGACTAGCCACCCCAATGAGCAGTTCTTC
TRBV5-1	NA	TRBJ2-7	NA	CASSLAGQGFGEQYF	TGCGCCAGCAGCTTGGCCGGTCAGGGATTTGGCGAGCAGTACTTC
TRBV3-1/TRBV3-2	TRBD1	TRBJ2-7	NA	CASSQEGRTGAVEQYF	TGTGCCAGCAGCCAAGAAGGGAGGACAGGGGCGGTCGAGCAGTACTTC
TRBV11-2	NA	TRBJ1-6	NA	CASSLVGGYSPLHF	TGTGCCAGCAGCTTAGTGGGGGGTTATTCACCCCTCCACTTT
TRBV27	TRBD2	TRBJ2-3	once	CASSLGLAGGFTDTQYF	TGTGCCAGCAGTTTAGGTCTAGCGGGAGGGTTCACAGATACGCAGTATTTT